This T cell receptor beta chain was retrieved from a study of Ad26.COV2.S vaccination and SARS-CoV-2 variants. Looking at the study overall: Donor got 5x10^10 or 1x10^11 viral particles of Ad26.COV2.S.

The protocol was immunoSEQ multiplex PCR, while the TCRdb copy is restricted to in-frame clones and leaves out a portion. In the table there are a few hundred thousand clones, 85% to 90% of which are singletons. The CDR3 is 15 amino acids. Trimming cost V 3 bases and J 4 bases; bases outside gene matches: 4. Germline V gives CDR1 SEHNR, CDR2 FQNEAQ (reference sequence). Noted treatment: 15 to 20 received Ad26.COV2.S at low or high dose, single or two shots; 5 received placebo; per-sample allocation not given. Each sample was drawn 63 days after the first injection (of vaccine or placebo). This clonotype was obtained from a person between 18 and 60 years old who received the Ad26.COV2.S COVID-19 vaccine or a placebo. This sequence joins TRBV7-9 and TRBJ1-1, with 11 nucleotides matching TRBD1. The source was peripheral blood, collected in a trial of Ad26.COV2.S vaccine versus placebo. This CDR3 is CASSFTGTGGTEAFF. DNA of the CDR3: TGTGCCAGCAGCTTCACCGGGACAGGGGGCACTGAAGCTTTCTTT.